This T cell receptor (beta chain) was observed in a study of Ad26.COV2.S vaccination and SARS-CoV-2 variants. General observations from the study: Researchers reported similar non-spike TCR breadth in vaccine and placebo recipients.

Germline CDR1 and CDR2: LGHNA and YSLEER. The length of the CDR3 is 16 residues. Between the trimmed V and J ends, which lost 1 base and 1 base, there was a span of 13 bases. Profiled with immunoSEQ multiplex PCR; TCRdb holds only in-frame clones, not every one. Altogether under 500,000 clones are present, about nine tenths being singletons, with the ten largest covering about 1.6%. The treatment here: roughly 19 received Ad26.COV2.S at low or high dose, single or two shots; about five received placebo; per-sample allocation not given. The investigators took samples on day 63 after the first vaccine or placebo injection. Worth noting for this clone: Its antigen remains unidentified.

The chain has TRBV4-3 and TRBJ1-1; D uncertain. This specimen consisted of peripheral blood, obtained in a trial of Ad26.COV2.S vaccine versus placebo. The TCR sequence derives from a person aged 18 to 59 who received the Ad26.COV2.S COVID-19 vaccine or a placebo. The CDR3 DNA reads TGCGCCAGCAGCCAAGGTTCTCGGGGATGGAACACTGAAGCTTTCTTT. The encoded protein is CASSQGSRGWNTEAFF.